Reported below is one T cell receptor beta chain. Authors' analysis steps: Amplification with reference gene primers provided the estimates of nucleated cell counts. Sequenced by immunoSEQ multiplex PCR; TCRdb stores in-frame clones only, minus some. V and J calls and clone size are those listed in that table; D and trimming were worked out from the DNA. Of about 15,000 clones in the sample, about 80% were seen once. Germline V gene lookup returns CDR1 LNHDA and CDR2 SQIVND (reference sequence). The V end was cut by 3 bases, the J end by 4 bases, with 12 bases between. The CDR3 has 15 amino acids. This sample stems from a study of blood T cell repertoires in COVID-19. Study-level background: Donors in the United States, Italy and Spain gave samples during acute or convalescent COVID-19. From T cells, B-cell-depleted T cells, or PBMCs came the material, which was cDNA or gDNA.

The receptor was isolated from a man between 65 and 80 years old with active or convalescent COVID-19. The J gene is TRBJ1-4, the V gene TRBV19; D possibly corresponds to TRBD1 (6 bases). Source material: peripheral blood. Here the CDR3 DNA reads TGTGCCAGTAGTATCGGGGACATACGTAATGAAAAACTGTTTTTT. It codes for CASSIGDIRNEKLFF.